The present T cell receptor (beta chain) was sequenced within a study of blood T cells in healthy people across ages. Study-wide context: Template switching picked up about one barcoded beta molecule for each two T cells. Findings and caveats of the study: There was a strong correlation between TCR beta diversity and naive T cell percentage.

A second PCR, run for roughly 7 to 11 cycles, used a sample-barcoded 5' primer plus a J-beta primer mix. TCRdb itself ran the 5' RACE reads through MiXCR, one entry per CDR3 protein. The table shows more than 650,000 distinct CDR3 sequences, with 22% occurring only once. Note on this clonotype: What it recognizes is unknown.

This CDR3 spans 16 amino acids. V lost 2 bases, J lost 2 bases, and 15 bases lay in between. Sequenced sample: blood. The receptor was derived from an older man in good health. This chain links TRBV12-3 or TRBV12-4 with TRBJ1-1, with D perhaps TRBD1 (5 bases). The CDR3 protein is CASSLMGGGSNTEAFF. As DNA, the CDR3 is TGTGCCAGCAGTTTAATGGGGGGGGGAAGTAACACTGAAGCTTTCTTT.